A selection of T cell receptor beta chains follows, all from one sample in a study of early T cells in non-severe SARS-CoV-2 infection. A single record per CDR3 protein comes from TCRdb applying MiXCR to the 5' RACE reads. The sample has 81,000 or so distinct CDR3 sequences, approximately 12% seen once; the top ten hold around 3.6%. Sequencing was done on a sample of whole blood. These TCRs come from an adult who was a healthcare worker with PCR-confirmed SARS-CoV-2 infection or an uninfected control (not recorded which). The CDR3 runs from the conserved cysteine through the conserved F or W. The D gene is left open where the match is weak. Size is stated for part of the rows, as once, few or many counts, or as a class when the clone is expanded.

D	V	size	J	CDR3	DNA
NA	TRBV28	NA	TRBJ1-2	CASSSLLGSPNYGYTF	TGTGCCAGCAGTTCCCTTCTGGGCAGCCCTAACTATGGCTACACCTTC
NA	TRBV15	many	TRBJ1-1	CATSSRTGRSTEAFF	TGTGCCACCAGCAGCCGGACTGGCAGGAGCACTGAAGCTTTCTTT
NA	TRBV27	NA	TRBJ1-3	CASSPLRAIYF	TGTGCCAGCAGTCCCTTAAGGGCCATATATTTT
NA	TRBV13	many	TRBJ2-1	CASSLGRTGSSYNEQFF	TGTGCCAGCAGCTTAGGGAGGACTGGGAGCTCCTACAATGAGCAGTTCTTC
NA	TRBV7-6	many	TRBJ2-7	CASSSLLAYEQYF	TGTGCCAGCAGCTCCCTGCTAGCCTACGAGCAGTACTTC
NA	TRBV9	NA	TRBJ2-5	CASSVGGEETQYF	TGTGCCAGCAGCGTGGGCGGCGAGGAGACCCAGTACTTC
TRBD1	TRBV19	NA	TRBJ1-6	CASSSDRTYNSPLHF	TGTGCCAGTAGTTCGGACAGGACCTATAATTCACCCCTCCACTTT
NA	TRBV7-6	few	TRBJ2-1	CASSLEGNEQFF	TGTGCCAGCAGCTTAGAGGGGAATGAGCAGTTCTTC
TRBD2	TRBV11-3	NA	TRBJ2-1	CASSLDPASGSNEQFF	TGTGCCAGCAGCTTAGATCCGGCTAGCGGGAGTAATGAGCAGTTCTTC
TRBD2	TRBV5-1	few	TRBJ2-1	CASSPDGSGTYNEQFF	TGCGCCAGCAGCCCCGACGGCAGCGGGACCTACAATGAGCAGTTCTTC
NA	TRBV20-1	NA	TRBJ1-5	CSARDVNSNQPQHF	TGCAGTGCTAGAGATGTGAATAGCAATCAGCCCCAGCATTTT
NA	TRBV7-9	NA	TRBJ2-5	CAIERGQETQYF	TGTGCCATCGAGAGGGGCCAAGAGACCCAGTACTTC
NA	TRBV7-3	NA	TRBJ2-2	CASSGTADGELFF	TGTGCCAGCAGCGGGACTGCAGACGGGGAGCTGTTTTTT
TRBD1	TRBV28	few	TRBJ1-1	CASRDRGTEAFF	TGTGCCAGCAGAGACAGGGGCACTGAAGCTTTCTTT
NA	TRBV4-1	many	TRBJ2-1	CASSLLGTGWTNEQFF	TGCGCCAGCAGCCTCCTGGGCACGGGCTGGACCAATGAGCAGTTCTTC
TRBD1	TRBV29-1	NA	TRBJ2-3	CSVGVRGPTDTQYF	TGCAGCGTTGGTGTCAGGGGGCCGACAGATACGCAGTATTTT
NA	TRBV15	few	TRBJ2-1	CATSRLPGTSLGVQFF	TGTGCCACCAGCAGACTCCCGGGGACCTCCCTAGGCGTGCAGTTCTTC
NA	TRBV12-3/TRBV12-4	NA	TRBJ2-7	CASRSQGGQYF	TGTGCCAGCAGATCCCAGGGCGGGCAGTACTTC
NA	TRBV2	many	TRBJ2-2	CATLGGPGELFF	TGTGCCACCTTAGGGGGGCCCGGGGAGCTGTTTTTT
NA	TRBV30	NA	TRBJ2-7	CAWTPGQGPYEQYF	TGTGCCTGGACCCCGGGGCAGGGGCCCTACGAGCAGTACTTC
NA	TRBV21-1	many	TRBJ2-5	CASSTPGAGARETQYF	TGTGCCAGCAGCACCCCAGGGGCAGGAGCCCGCGAGACCCAGTACTTC
NA	TRBV30	NA	TRBJ2-7	CAWSVLPYEQYF	TGTGCCTGGAGTGTCCTTCCCTACGAGCAGTACTTC
NA	TRBV6-5	NA	TRBJ2-2	CASSLASWNAGELFF	TGTGCCAGCAGTTTAGCTAGCTGGAACGCCGGGGAGCTGTTTTTT
TRBD2	TRBV24-1	many	TRBJ2-1	CATSVVVAGKREQFF	TGTGCCACCAGTGTTGTGGTAGCGGGAAAAAGGGAGCAGTTCTTC
NA	TRBV12-3/TRBV12-4	many	TRBJ2-1	CASSLVPAGSYNEQFF	TGTGCCAGCAGTTTAGTCCCCGCGGGCTCCTACAATGAGCAGTTCTTC
TRBD2	TRBV7-9	NA	TRBJ2-7	CASSSSSGRALYEQYF	TGTGCCAGCAGCTCCTCTAGCGGGAGGGCCCTCTACGAGCAGTACTTC
TRBD2	TRBV2	NA	TRBJ2-3	CASVGGTSGPTDTQYF	TGTGCCAGCGTCGGGGGGACTAGCGGTCCCACAGATACGCAGTATTTT
TRBD1	TRBV19	few	TRBJ1-4	CASSALGGGDEKLFF	TGTGCCAGTAGTGCCCTTGGAGGGGGCGATGAAAAACTGTTTTTT
TRBD2	TRBV5-1	few	TRBJ2-5	CASSLVPGLGQETQYF	TGCGCCAGCAGCTTGGTCCCGGGACTAGGACAAGAGACCCAGTACTTC
NA	TRBV7-3	NA	TRBJ2-3	CASSRTVTSTDTQYF	TGTGCCAGCAGCCGGACAGTAACTAGCACAGATACGCAGTATTTT
TRBD1	TRBV4-1	NA	TRBJ2-6	CASSQGQGGRSGANVLTF	TGCGCCAGCAGCCAAGGACAGGGTGGGCGGTCCGGGGCCAACGTCCTGACTTTC
TRBD1	TRBV5-6	NA	TRBJ1-2	CASSLAGGQGNYGYTF	TGTGCCAGCAGCTTGGCCGGGGGACAGGGTAACTATGGCTACACCTTC
TRBD2	TRBV7-3	few	TRBJ2-3	CASRSGLAGADTQYF	TGTGCCAGCAGATCGGGACTAGCGGGAGCAGATACGCAGTATTTT
TRBD1	TRBV5-6	many	TRBJ1-1	CASSLAGGQGARAFF	TGTGCCAGCAGCTTGGCGGGGGGACAGGGGGCGCGAGCTTTCTTT
NA	TRBV7-8	NA	TRBJ2-1	CASSLGLVGGYEQFF	TGTGCCAGCAGCTTAGGACTAGTTGGTGGGTATGAGCAGTTCTTC
NA	TRBV27	NA	TRBJ2-5	CATRDSYGETQYF	TGTGCCACCAGGGACTCCTATGGGGAGACCCAGTACTTC
TRBD2	TRBV11-2	few	TRBJ2-1	CASSLGPLAGGYNEQFF	TGTGCCAGCAGCTTAGGCCCCCTAGCGGGGGGTTACAATGAGCAGTTCTTC
TRBD2	TRBV10-3	NA	TRBJ2-1	CAISALESGASGLF	TGTGCCATCAGTGCCTTAGAGTCCGGGGCTAGCGGTCTCTTC
TRBD1	TRBV5-5	few	TRBJ1-6	CASSQGANESPLHF	TGTGCCAGCAGCCAGGGGGCGAATGAATCACCCCTCCACTTT
TRBD2	TRBV5-1	many	TRBJ2-2	CASGRGLAKTGELFF	TGCGCCAGCGGCAGAGGACTAGCGAAGACCGGGGAGCTGTTTTTT
NA	TRBV2	few	TRBJ2-3	CASRSSLGTQYF	TGTGCCAGCAGGTCTAGTCTGGGTACGCAGTATTTT
NA	TRBV10-2	many	TRBJ2-1	CASSEPGGIGPPQEQFF	TGCGCCAGCAGTGAACCCGGTGGTATCGGACCTCCACAAGAGCAGTTCTTC
NA	TRBV7-2	many	TRBJ2-1	CASSSTVFSYNEQFF	TGTGCCAGCAGCTCGACAGTGTTTTCCTACAATGAGCAGTTCTTC
NA	TRBV5-5	NA	TRBJ2-3	CASSSTSTDTQYF	TGTGCCAGCAGCTCTACGAGCACAGATACGCAGTATTTT
NA	TRBV5-1	few	TRBJ1-3	CASSLGPQSSGNTIYF	TGCGCCAGCAGCTTGGGCCCCCAGAGCTCTGGAAACACCATATATTTT
TRBD2	TRBV18	few	TRBJ2-5	CASSPGLAGEETQYF	TGTGCCAGCTCCCCTGGACTAGCGGGAGAGGAGACCCAGTACTTC
NA	TRBV30	NA	TRBJ1-1	CAWSRGGGSTEAFF	TGTGCCTGGAGTCGCGGAGGAGGGAGCACTGAAGCTTTCTTT
NA	TRBV5-1	NA	TRBJ2-7	CASISGPGSSYEQYF	TGCGCCAGCATTAGCGGACCCGGGAGCTCCTACGAGCAGTACTTC